Below, 7 T cell receptor beta chains from the same sample are listed, as sequenced in a study of cytomegalovirus exposure and HLA in healthy donors. 13 Jbeta primers and 60 Vbeta primers were used for the PCR. Profiled with immunoSEQ multiplex PCR; TCRdb holds only in-frame clones, not every one. The repertoire consists of around 160,000 clones, with 65% to 85% occurring once and the leading ten covering 6.5% to 7%. Sequencing was done on a sample of PBMCs. Receptors originate from a woman aged 40 to 50 in good health and CMV-seropositive.

The chain uses TRBV7-9 and TRBJ1-5, with 7 bases matching TRBD1. CDR3 length: 14 residues. Trimming took 5 bases from V and 4 from J; bases not matched to a gene: 5. From germline, CDR1 is SEHNR and CDR2 FQNEAQ (reference sequence). CDR3 loop: CASSQQGKNQPQHF. Written as DNA, the CDR3 is TGTGCCAGCAGCCAACAGGGGAAAAATCAGCCCCAGCATTTT.

The chain has TRBV6-1 and TRBJ1-6; no reliable D call. This CDR3 comprises 14 residues. The V end lost 6 bases, the J end lost 9 bases, and 15 bases lay between the germline ends. Germline loops: CDR1 MNHNS, CDR2 SASEGT. In nucleotides, the CDR3 is TGTGCCAGCAGCCCCCCGAGGGAAGGTTCACCCCTCCACTTT. It encodes CASSPPREGSPLHF.

This rearrangement joins TRBV10-2 to TRBJ1-2, with TRBD1 matching 8 bases. The CDR3 spans 14 residues. After removal of 3 bases from V and 7 bases from J, the junction contained 7 bases not matched to a gene. Germline-derived CDR1 and CDR2 are WSHSY and SAAADI. The CDR3 DNA reads TGCGCCAGCAGTGAACGACAGGGGAGGGCTGGCTACACCTTC. Its protein product is CASSERQGRAGYTF.

The chain combines TRBV19 with TRBJ1-2; TRBD1 might be the D (6 bases). Germline-derived CDR1 and CDR2 are LNHDA and SQIVND (reference sequence). The CDR3 contains 13 residues. V was clipped by 1 base and J by 4 bases, with 7 bases between them. CDR3 in amino acids: CASSIVGGYGYTF. CDR3 DNA: TGTGCCAGTAGTATAGTAGGGGGCTATGGCTACACCTTC.

This clone was counted a few times. The chain has TRBV7-9 and TRBJ1-2, with D perhaps TRBD1 (6 bases). CDR3 length: 14 amino acids. The germline CDR1 and CDR2 sequences are SEHNR and FQNEAQ (reference sequence). Trimming removed 7 bases from V and 4 bases from J, with 16 bases in between. Here the CDR3 reads CASNSQDRSYGYTF. CDR3 coding DNA: TGTGCCAGCAACTCCCAGGACAGATCCTATGGCTACACCTTC.

This clone was seen a few times. The V gene is TRBV28, the J gene TRBJ1-1; D is uncertain. CDR3 size: 13 residues. Germline-derived CDR1 and CDR2 are MDHEN and SYDVKM. Trimming removed 2 bases from V and 7 bases from J, with 11 bases in between. This CDR3 is CASSLGVEFEAFF. The CDR3 DNA reads as TGTGCCAGCAGTTTAGGTGTGGAGTTTGAAGCTTTCTTT.

This chain links TRBV27 with TRBJ1-5; possibly TRBD1 for D (6 bases). CDR3 length: 14 residues. Germline V gives CDR1 MNHEY, CDR2 SMNVEV (reference sequence). Trimming cost V 6 bases and J 6 bases, with 15 bases left between them. The CDR3 coding sequence is TGTGCCAGCAGCCCCATCCAGGGGAGTCAGCCCCAGCATTTT. Translating it yields CASSPIQGSQPQHF.